What follows is one T cell receptor (beta chain) and its context. This sample was taken from a study of blood T cell repertoires in COVID-19. As for the study in general: Sites across the United States, Italy and Spain contributed samples from acute and convalescent COVID-19.

In Seattle, patients joined the study during active infection and were tracked longitudinally. CDR3 size: 16 residues. CDR1 is SGHAT, CDR2 FQDESV, per germline (reference sequence). The trim removed 5 bases at V and 6 bases at J, leaving 7 bases unmatched. Some clones are missing from TCRdb's copy, which holds only in-frame ones; the method was immunoSEQ multiplex PCR. The data show tens of thousands of clones, roughly 90% seen once. This clonotype was obtained from a man between 60 and 75 years old with COVID-19, enrolled during active disease. The rearrangement joins TRBV11-1 to TRBJ1-6, with 10 nucleotides matching TRBD1. The sample comprised peripheral blood. DNA of the CDR3: TGTGCCAGCAGCCAGGACAGGGGGTCGGTTAATTCACCCCTCCACTTT. Protein sequence: CASSQDRGSVNSPLHF.